This T cell receptor (beta chain) stems from a study of graft-versus-host responses after intestinal transplantation. For the study at large: Among the recipients, all got anti-thymocyte globulin induction and then tacrolimus and steroids for around 3 years.

TCRdb's copy holds only in-frame clones and misses some; the assay was immunoSEQ multiplex PCR. Among about 70,000 clones listed, 94% were seen once. V dropped 2 bases and J dropped 6 bases, with 14 bases sitting between them. The CDR3 spans 15 residues. CDR1 is SNHLY, CDR2 FYNNEI, per germline. A word on this clone: What it binds is unknown.

Study outcomes and limitations: GvH clones were found in recipient marrow; some appeared first in ileum or blood. An association linked early post-transplant HvG declines with peak circulating GvH clone levels. Where graft-donor T cell macrochimerism was present, patients had high graft-versus-host to host-versus-graft clonal ratios in allografts.

The TCR originated in a human donor who received an intestinal transplant. The chain employs TRBV2 and TRBJ1-5; perhaps TRBD1 as D (5 bases). This material consisted of unstimulated CD8+ T cells sorted from spleen or lymph node cells, taken before intestinal transplant. DNA of the CDR3: TGTGCCAGCAGTGAAAGTCGAGGGGTTTCTCAGCCCCAGCATTTT. Amino acids: CASSESRGVSQPQHF.